The rows below give T cell receptor beta chains drawn from one sample of a study of cytomegalovirus exposure and HLA in healthy donors. Here immunoSEQ multiplex PCR was the method, and the copy in TCRdb shows in-frame clones only, minus some. The data show about 130,000 clones, with under 80% seen just once and less than 4% held by the top ten. The sample was PBMCs. These receptors originate from a man between 40 and 49 years old in good health and CMV-seropositive. The CDR3 runs from the conserved cysteine through the conserved F or W. D genes are given only for firm matches. Clone sizes are given selectively: once, few, many, or a class where the clone is expanded.

D,J,V,size,DNA,CDR3
NA,TRBJ2-7,TRBV9,NA,TGTGCCAGCAGCGAGCGATCCTACACCCACGAGCAGTACTTC,CASSERSYTHEQYF
NA,TRBJ2-3,TRBV10-3,few,TGTGCCATCAGTGTCGCAGGGATGGCAGATACGCAGTATTTT,CAISVAGMADTQYF
NA,TRBJ2-1,TRBV11-2,NA,TGTGCCAGCAGCTTCTACAGACCCCAGAGCTCCTACAATGAGCAGTTCTTC,CASSFYRPQSSYNEQFF
NA,TRBJ2-2,TRBV19,NA,TGTGCCAGTAGTCCTATATTTGTCGGGGAGCTGTTTTTT,CASSPIFVGELFF
TRBD1,TRBJ2-7,TRBV19,NA,TGTGCCAGTAGTACCCATTGGGACAGTTACGAGCAGTACTTC,CASSTHWDSYEQYF
NA,TRBJ1-5,TRBV6-6,NA,TGTGCCAGCAACCTCCTGGGAGGGGGTGGAAATCAGCCCCAGCATTTT,CASNLLGGGGNQPQHF
NA,TRBJ1-5,TRBV15,NA,TGTGCCACCAGCAGAGAATACAATCAGCCCCAGCATTTT,CATSREYNQPQHF
NA,TRBJ1-2,TRBV7-6,NA,TGTGCCAGCAGCCCAGACAGGAGGAACTATGGCTACACCTTC,CASSPDRRNYGYTF
TRBD1,TRBJ2-5,TRBV5-1,NA,TGCGCCAGCAGCTACGGTCGGACAGGGTCGGTAGTGGAGACCCAGTACTTC,CASSYGRTGSVVETQYF
NA,TRBJ1-5,TRBV11-2,NA,TGTGCCAGCAGCTTAGGGCTCGGGGTGGCTCAGCCCCAGCATTTT,CASSLGLGVAQPQHF
NA,TRBJ1-4,TRBV5-1,NA,TGCGCCAGTGGGGAGGGTCCAACTAATGAAAAACTGTTTTTT,CASGEGPTNEKLFF
TRBD1,TRBJ1-5,TRBV28,NA,TGTGCCAGCAGTTGGCAGGGGGCCCAGCCCCAGCATTTT,CASSWQGAQPQHF
NA,TRBJ2-7,TRBV6-1,NA,TGTGCCAGCCTTGCCTACGAGCAGTACTTC,CASLAYEQYF
TRBD1,TRBJ1-2,TRBV7-2,once,TGTGCCAGCAGCCCGGGACAGGGAGGCTACACCTTC,CASSPGQGGYTF
NA,TRBJ2-4,TRBV19,few,TGTGCCAGTAGCCCAAGACAATTAGGACAGTCTGGGGCCAAAAACATTCAGTACTTC,CASSPRQLGQSGAKNIQYF
TRBD2,TRBJ2-7,TRBV5-6,NA,TGTGCCAGCAGCATAGGACTAGCGGGTACCTACGAGCAGTACTTC,CASSIGLAGTYEQYF
TRBD2,TRBJ2-1,TRBV7-2,NA,TGTGCCAGCAGCTTAGAAGGACTAGCGGCTGAGCAGTTCTTC,CASSLEGLAAEQFF
NA,TRBJ1-1,TRBV30,NA,TGTGCCTGGAGTGTTGGGACAACGAACACTGAAGCTTTCTTT,CAWSVGTTNTEAFF
TRBD1,TRBJ2-7,TRBV14,NA,TGTGCCAGCAATCAACCCGGGACAGGGGGCGGTGAGCAGTACTTC,CASNQPGTGGGEQYF
NA,TRBJ2-7,TRBV15,NA,TGTGCCACCAGCAGTGTGTCTTACGAGCAGTACTTC,CATSSVSYEQYF
TRBD1,TRBJ1-1,TRBV4-1,NA,TGCGCCAGCAGCCAAGCCCCCAGGGGGCAGGTAGCTTTCTTT,CASSQAPRGQVAFF
TRBD2,TRBJ2-5,TRBV29-1,NA,TGCAGCGTCTACAGCGGGGCGGGAGTGGGAGAGACCCAGTACTTC,CSVYSGAGVGETQYF